A single sample is the source of the 28 T cell receptor beta chains below, sequenced in a study of CD8 T cells in Susac syndrome. A quantity of about 0.5 to 1 ug RNA underwent reverse transcription using random hexamers. One entry per CDR3 protein results from TCRdb running MiXCR on the immunoSEQ multiplex PCR reads. This table has around 230,000 distinct CDR3 sequences, around 95% appearing once. Sequenced sample: CD4+ T cells from PBMCs. These receptors were obtained from a human donor with multiple sclerosis.

CDR3 protein: CASSDGDRFDGYTF. The CDR3 coding sequence is TGTGCCAGCAGCGACGGGGATAGGTTCGATGGCTACACCTTC. The genes are TRBV2 and TRBJ1-2; D ambiguous. The CDR3 covers 14 residues. Germline CDR1 SNHLY, CDR2 FYNNEI. V was cut by 6 bases and J by 6 bases, with 17 bases left in between.

The chain combines TRBV9 with TRBJ2-1; 11 nucleotides match TRBD2. After removal of 4 bases from V and 1 base from J, the junction contained 7 bases not matched to a gene. The CDR3 loop spans 17 amino acids. Germline V gives CDR1 SGDLS, CDR2 YYNGEE. The CDR3: CASSSGTSGPSYNEQFF. CDR3 in DNA: TGTGCCAGCAGCTCTGGGACTAGCGGACCTTCCTACAATGAGCAGTTCTTC.

The rearrangement joins TRBV20-1 to TRBJ1-2; D remains unclear. This CDR3 contains 14 residues. Germline values: CDR1 DFQATT, CDR2 SNEGSKA (reference sequence). V was trimmed by 3 bases and J by 1 base, leaving 12 bases between them. CDR3 region: CSARDRRLNYGYTF. The CDR3 DNA follows: TGCAGTGCTAGGGATAGGAGACTTAACTATGGCTACACCTTC.

The CDR3 nucleotides read TGTGCCAGCAGTTTATACAAGGTGGAGACCCAGTACTTC. As protein: CASSLYKVETQYF. The chain couples TRBV28 to TRBJ2-5; D call uncertain. Deletions cut 1 base from V and 5 bases from J, with 8 bases between. The CDR3 extends over 13 amino acids. Germline V gene data show CDR1 as MDHEN and CDR2 as SYDVKM.

The chain uses TRBV20-1 and TRBJ2-7; TRBD2 matches at 14 bases. Germline CDR1 reads DFQATT; CDR2 reads SNEGSKA (reference sequence). The CDR3 has 22 amino acids. J lost 3 bases, V lost 6 bases, and 28 bases had no gene match. CDR3 amino acids: CSAARPGRPEGLAGVWVYEQYF. The CDR3 DNA reads as TGCAGTGCCGCCCGCCCGGGCAGACCCGAGGGACTAGCGGGAGTGTGGGTCTACGAGCAGTACTTC.

This chain uses TRBV29-1 with TRBJ2-3; the D is unclear. Germline CDR1 reads SQVTM; CDR2 reads ANQGSEA. The CDR3 is made up of 13 amino acids. Trimming took off 7 bases at V and 2 bases at J, with 13 bases between the two ends. The CDR3 here is CSAPGSATDTQYF. As DNA, the CDR3 is TGCAGCGCCCCCGGGTCAGCCACAGATACGCAGTATTTT.

This chain joins TRBV9 and TRBJ2-3; D unresolved. Germline CDR1 is SGDLS and CDR2 is YYNGEE. The V end lost 0 bases, the J end lost 6 bases, and 11 bases lay between the germline ends. This CDR3 is built from 14 residues. Here the CDR3 DNA reads TGTGCCAGCAGCGTAGAGTGGGAAGTCGATACGCAGTATTTT. As protein: CASSVEWEVDTQYF.

The chain couples TRBV25-1 to TRBJ2-6; no clear D gene. The CDR3 runs to 15 residues. Germline assignment: CDR1 MGHDK and CDR2 SYGVNS. The V gene lost 5 bases and the J gene lost 0 bases, with 8 bases spanning the gap. The CDR3 region is CASSHRTSGANVLTF. The CDR3 nucleotides are TGTGCCAGCAGTCATAGGACCTCTGGGGCCAACGTCCTGACTTTC. Drawing the rest from reference TRBV25-1 and TRBJ2-6, the complete variable domain is EADIYQTPRYLVIGTGKKITLECSQTMGHDKMYWYQQDPGMELHLIHYSYGVNSTEKGDLSSESTVSRIRTEHFPLTLESARPSHTSQYLCASSHRTSGANVLTFGAGSRLTVL.

The V gene is TRBV7-9, the J gene TRBJ2-7, with D possibly being TRBD1 (5 bases). This CDR3 region has 12 residues. Per the germline V gene, CDR1 is SEHNR and CDR2 is FQNEAQ (reference sequence). V was cut by 5 bases and J by 9 bases, with 14 bases left in between. The CDR3 here is CASSQGVQVQYF. CDR3 in DNA: TGTGCCAGCAGCCAAGGGGTGCAGGTGCAGTACTTC.

The rearrangement joins TRBV20-1 to TRBJ2-5, with 8 bases that match TRBD2. Germline CDR1 and CDR2: DFQATT and SNEGSKA (reference sequence). The V segment lost 6 bases and the J segment 1 base; nucleotides outside the gene matches: 16. This CDR3 comprises 17 residues. CDR3 protein: CSANDPGTRSPQETQYF. The CDR3 DNA is TGCAGTGCAAACGACCCCGGGACTAGGAGTCCCCAAGAGACCCAGTACTTC.

The J gene is TRBJ2-3, the V gene TRBV20-1; no definite D call. Per germline, CDR1 DFQATT and CDR2 SNEGSKA (reference sequence). Trimming cost V 0 bases and J 7 bases, with 8 bases left between them. The CDR3 contains 12 residues. CDR3: CSARDYAYTQYF. The CDR3 coding sequence is TGCAGTGCTAGAGATTACGCGTATACGCAGTATTTT.

This chain joins TRBV18 and TRBJ2-5, with a tentative D call TRBD2 (5 bases). The germline V gene encodes CDR1 KGHSH and CDR2 LQKENI. Between the trimmed V and J ends, which lost 2 bases and 5 bases, there was a span of 6 bases. This CDR3 is 12 amino acids long. CDR3 region: CASSPAGETQYF. The CDR3 DNA sequence: TGTGCCAGCTCACCAGCGGGCGAGACCCAGTACTTC. The whole variable domain, remainder taken from reference TRBV18 and TRBJ2-5, is NAGVMQNPRHLVRRRGQEARLRCSPMKGHSHVYWYRQLPEEGLKFMVYLQKENIIDESGMPKERFSAEFPKEGPSILRIQQVVRGDSAAYFCASSPAGETQYFGPGTRLLVL.

The chain combines TRBV7-2 with TRBJ1-2, with unresolved D. Germline V gene data show CDR1 as SGHTA and CDR2 as FQGNSA. The CDR3 loop spans 14 amino acids. The V end lost 3 bases, the J end lost 4 bases, and 12 bases lay between the germline ends. The CDR3 nucleotides are TGTGCCAGCAGCTTGCCGGGGTTAGCCTATGGCTACACCTTC. Its translation: CASSLPGLAYGYTF.

The V call is TRBV9, the J call TRBJ2-1; TRBD1 aligns across 7 bases. CDR3 length equals 12 residues. With V trimmed by 0 bases and J by 12 bases, 3 bases remained unmatched. Germline CDR1 and CDR2: SGDLS and YYNGEE. The CDR3 is CASSVGDSGQFF. DNA for the CDR3: TGTGCCAGCAGCGTAGGGGACAGCGGGCAGTTCTTC.

V usage is TRBV29-1 and J usage is TRBJ2-3; the D is unclear. V was cut by 7 bases and J by 0 bases, with 8 bases left in between. The CDR3 has 12 residues. Germline assignment: CDR1 SQVTM and CDR2 ANQGSEA. CDR3 in DNA: TGCAGCGGAGGTTTGAGCACAGATACGCAGTATTTT. As protein: CSGGLSTDTQYF.

The chain links TRBV20-1 to TRBJ1-2; no clear D gene. Trimming took 6 bases from V and 4 from J, leaving 12 bases between them. The CDR3 runs 12 residues. Germline-derived CDR1 and CDR2 are DFQATT and SNEGSKA (reference sequence). The CDR3 DNA reads TGCAGTGCGTGGGTGGGAGGCTATGGCTACACCTTC. Translating gives CSAWVGGYGYTF.

The rearrangement uses TRBV5-4 and TRBJ2-5; no clear D. The CDR3 is 13 amino acids. Trimming stripped 4 bases from V and 5 bases from J, with 12 bases between. Germline-derived CDR1 and CDR2 are SGHNT and YYREEE (reference sequence). CDR3 bases: TGTGCCAGCAGCCTCCCCCTAGGGGAGACCCAGTACTTC. Amino acid sequence: CASSLPLGETQYF.

The V gene is TRBV7-6, the J gene TRBJ2-6; D gene ambiguous. V lost 1 base and J lost 2, with 9 bases in between. The CDR3 covers 16 residues. Germline loops: CDR1 SGHVS, CDR2 FNYEAQ. CDR3 loop: CASSLDPRPGANVLTF. In nucleotides, the CDR3 is TGTGCCAGCAGCTTAGACCCGCGGCCTGGGGCCAACGTCCTGACTTTC.

This chain joins TRBV30 and TRBJ2-5; 7 bases line up with TRBD1. The CDR3 length is 13 residues. V was pared by 7 bases and J by 5 bases, with 10 bases of the junction left unmatched. CDR1 GTSNPN and CDR2 SVGIG come from the germline V gene (reference sequence). The CDR3 sequence: CALGQKNRETQYF. For the CDR3, the DNA is TGTGCCTTGGGACAGAAAAATCGGGAGACCCAGTACTTC.

This clonotype showed up just once. This rearrangement joins TRBV6-2 or TRBV6-3 to TRBJ2-6, with D perhaps matching TRBD1 (6 bases). The CDR3 length is 15 residues. Germline V CDR1 and CDR2: MNHEY, SVGEGT. Trimming left V 7 bases short and J 2 bases short, with 12 bases between. The CDR3 sequence is CASKVQGAGANVLTF. In nucleotides, the CDR3 is TGTGCCAGCAAAGTACAGGGTGCTGGGGCCAACGTCCTGACTTTC.

The genes are TRBV5-1 and TRBJ2-7; 9 bases fit TRBD1. This CDR3 contains 18 residues. Germline-derived CDR1 and CDR2 are SGHRS and YFSETQ. Losses at the gene ends were 4 bases for V and 0 bases for J; bases not matched to a gene: 14. CDR3 sequence (DNA): TGCGCCAGCAGCCGAGTCGACAGGGGGGCGGGAAACTCCTACGAGCAGTACTTC. It yields the protein CASSRVDRGAGNSYEQYF.

This chain's CDR3 is CASSYRNREDEQFF. The CDR3 bases are TGTGCCAGCAGCTACAGAAACAGGGAGGATGAGCAGTTCTTC. The chain carries TRBV7-9 and TRBJ2-1; TRBD1 or TRBD2 may be the D gene (6 bases each). Trimming pared 4 bases from V and 8 bases from J, leaving 15 bases between. Germline lookup yields CDR1 SEHNR and CDR2 FQNEAQ (reference sequence). CDR3 length: 14 residues.

The sample holds one count of this clonotype. The gene calls are TRBV7-9 and TRBJ2-3, with 9 positions matching TRBD2. J gave up 2 bases and V 5 bases, and 8 bases lay outside the gene matches. The CDR3 runs to 16 residues. In germline, CDR1 is SEHNR, CDR2 FQNEAQ (reference sequence). The CDR3 protein is CASSTQLAGNTDTQYF. The CDR3 DNA reads TGTGCCAGCAGCACTCAGCTAGCGGGGAACACAGATACGCAGTATTTT.

The V gene is TRBV21-1, the J gene TRBJ1-1; the table's D call, TRBD1, was not checked against the DNA. TRBV21-1 represents a pseudogene. There are 14 residues in the CDR3. CDR3 coding DNA: TGTGCCGGGCGAGACAGGGGGCATCACACTGAAGCTTTCTTT. Its protein product is CAGRDRGHHTEAFF.

Only one count was recorded for this clonotype. This rearrangement joins TRBV20-1 to TRBJ2-3; D may be TRBD2 (6 bases). Germline-derived CDR1 and CDR2 are DFQATT and SNEGSKA (reference sequence). V dropped 4 bases and J dropped 2 bases, with 16 bases sitting between them. The CDR3 has 15 amino acids. This CDR3 is CSATHRRGDTDTQYF. The CDR3 bases are TGCAGTGCTACCCACCGGAGGGGCGACACAGATACGCAGTATTTT.

The J gene is TRBJ1-2, the V gene TRBV14, with TRBD1 as a possible D gene (6 bases). Trimming stripped 4 bases from V and 7 bases from J, with 13 bases between. The CDR3 runs to 13 residues. The germline V gene has CDR1 SGHDN and CDR2 FVKESK. In nucleotides, the CDR3 is TGTGCCAGCAGCCGAGGGGGGTTTGGTGGCTACACCTTC. Its protein is CASSRGGFGGYTF.

The V gene is TRBV28, the J gene TRBJ2-1; 10 positions match TRBD2. The CDR3 is made up of 16 amino acids. V was pared by 6 bases and J by 5 bases, with 10 bases of the junction left unmatched. Germline V CDR1 and CDR2: MDHEN, SYDVKM. The CDR3: CASRIGGTSENNEQFF. The CDR3 coding sequence is TGTGCCAGCAGAATCGGGGGGACTAGCGAAAACAATGAGCAGTTCTTC. The complete variable domain, with remaining parts taken from reference TRBV28 and TRBJ2-1, reads DVKVTQSSRYLVKRTGEKVFLECVQDMDHENMFWYRQDPGLGLRLIYFSYDVKMKEKGDIPEGYSVSREKKERFSLILESASTNQTSMYLCASRIGGTSENNEQFFGPGTRLTVL.

The chain recombines TRBV3-1 with TRBJ1-1; possible D gene TRBD1, 5 bases. The CDR3 covers 15 residues. Germline V gene sequence: CDR1 LGHDT, CDR2 YNNKEL (reference sequence). Deletions cut 0 bases from V and 5 bases from J, with 13 bases between. The CDR3 loop is CASSQDVSGVTEAFF. In nucleotides, the CDR3 is TGTGCCAGCAGCCAAGATGTATCGGGGGTGACTGAAGCTTTCTTT.